This is a list of T cell receptor beta chains from one sample in a study of cytomegalovirus exposure and HLA in healthy donors. The method was immunoSEQ multiplex PCR; TCRdb's version includes in-frame clones alone and lacks a portion of them. The table lists roughly 130,000 clones, more than 60% of them singletons. What was sequenced was PBMCs. These receptor sequences come from a male donor in good health and CMV-seronegative. Each CDR3 is given with its conserved first and last residue. The D gene is left open where the match is weak. Some rows mark clone size as missing; the rest say once, few, many or name a class of expanded clone.

D: -; J: TRBJ2-2; size: -; V: TRBV15; length: 15; CDR3: CATSRDQGLTGELFF; DNA: TGTGCCACCAGCAGAGATCAGGGTTTGACCGGGGAGCTGTTTTTT
D: -; J: TRBJ2-7; size: -; V: TRBV6-5; length: 12; CDR3: CASRGDSYEQYF; DNA: TGTGCCAGCAGGGGTGACAGCTACGAGCAGTACTTC
D: TRBD2; J: TRBJ2-1; size: -; V: TRBV7-3; length: 16; CDR3: CASSLAGGHSYNEQFF; DNA: TGTGCCAGCAGCTTAGCGGGGGGCCACTCCTACAATGAGCAGTTCTTC
D: TRBD1; J: TRBJ2-3; size: -; V: TRBV7-6; length: 13; CDR3: CASGRDRGDTQYF; DNA: TGTGCCAGCGGGAGGGACAGGGGAGATACGCAGTATTTT
D: TRBD2; J: TRBJ2-5; size: -; V: TRBV4-1; length: 17; CDR3: CASSQFGLAGTVETQYF; DNA: TGCGCCAGCAGCCAATTCGGACTAGCAGGGACGGTGGAGACCCAGTACTTC
D: TRBD2; J: TRBJ2-5; size: few; V: TRBV27; length: 17; CDR3: CASSYTSGGAGRETQYF; DNA: TGTGCCAGCAGTTACACTAGCGGGGGGGCCGGGCGAGAGACCCAGTACTTC
D: TRBD1; J: TRBJ2-7; size: few; V: TRBV7-9; length: 18; CDR3: CASSLFPDGTGGAYEQYF; DNA: TGTGCCAGCAGCTTATTCCCAGATGGGACAGGGGGGGCCTACGAGCAGTACTTC
D: -; J: TRBJ1-1; size: few; V: TRBV4-3; length: 15; CDR3: CASRQIQGRDTEAFF; DNA: TGCGCCAGCAGACAAATTCAGGGTAGGGACACTGAAGCTTTCTTT
D: -; J: TRBJ2-7; size: -; V: TRBV28; length: 12; CDR3: CATRSNSYEQYF; DNA: TGTGCCACTAGAAGTAATTCCTACGAGCAGTACTTC
D: TRBD1; J: TRBJ1-2; size: -; V: TRBV30; length: 13; CDR3: CAWSPDRGHGYTF; DNA: TGTGCCTGGAGTCCCGACAGGGGGCATGGCTACACCTTC
D: -; J: TRBJ2-3; size: few; V: TRBV6-6; length: 13; CDR3: CASSYWAGDTQYF; DNA: TGTGCCAGCAGTTACTGGGCAGGAGATACGCAGTATTTT
D: -; J: TRBJ1-3; size: -; V: TRBV6-5; length: 12; CDR3: CASWSSGNTIYF; DNA: TGTGCCAGCTGGAGCTCTGGAAACACCATATATTTT
D: -; J: TRBJ2-5; size: few; V: TRBV6-4; length: 15; CDR3: CASRPPLGTEETQYF; DNA: TGTGCCAGCCGACCCCCCCTAGGCACTGAAGAGACCCAGTACTTC
D: -; J: TRBJ2-3; size: -; V: TRBV15; length: 14; CDR3: CATSKDDFTDTQYF; DNA: TGTGCCACCAGCAAGGATGACTTCACAGATACGCAGTATTTT
D: TRBD1; J: TRBJ2-2; size: once; V: TRBV10-1; length: 14; CDR3: CASSAGGPTGELFF; DNA: TGCGCCAGCAGTGCAGGGGGACCCACCGGGGAGCTGTTTTTT
D: TRBD1; J: TRBJ1-3; size: -; V: TRBV5-4; length: 16; CDR3: CASSFRAGGFGNTIYF; DNA: TGTGCCAGCAGCTTCCGTGCAGGGGGTTTTGGAAACACCATATATTTT
D: TRBD1; J: TRBJ1-6; size: -; V: TRBV6-5; length: 15; CDR3: CASRTTQGGHSPLHF; DNA: TGTGCCAGCAGAACCACTCAGGGGGGCCATTCACCCCTCCACTTT
D: TRBD1; J: TRBJ1-1; size: few; V: TRBV6-6; length: 15; CDR3: CASSYSRTGDTEAFF; DNA: TGTGCCAGCAGTTACTCGAGGACAGGGGACACTGAAGCTTTCTTT
D: -; J: TRBJ1-2; size: once; V: TRBV28; length: 15; CDR3: CASSLVGSGNYGYTF; DNA: TGTGCCAGCAGTTTAGTAGGGAGCGGGAACTATGGCTACACCTTC
D: TRBD1; J: TRBJ1-6; size: -; V: TRBV28; length: 16; CDR3: CASSLLGTGGNSPLHF; DNA: TGTGCCAGCAGTTTATTAGGGACAGGGGGTAATTCACCCCTCCACTTT
D: -; J: TRBJ2-7; size: -; V: TRBV18; length: 13; CDR3: CASSPRQGYEQYF; DNA: TGTGCCAGCTCACCACGTCAGGGGTACGAGCAGTACTTC
D: TRBD2; J: TRBJ2-2; size: -; V: TRBV7-3; length: 16; CDR3: CASSLRGGQNTGELFF; DNA: TGTGCCAGCAGCTTACGGGGGGGCCAGAACACCGGGGAGCTGTTTTTT
D: TRBD1; J: TRBJ2-1; size: -; V: TRBV29-1; length: 11; CDR3: CSVAGGQEQFF; DNA: TGCAGCGTTGCAGGGGGCCAGGAGCAGTTCTTC
D: TRBD2; J: TRBJ2-1; size: -; V: TRBV4-2; length: 15; CDR3: CASGRLAGGSNEQFF; DNA: TGTGCCAGCGGCCGACTAGCGGGGGGGAGCAATGAGCAGTTCTTC
D: -; J: TRBJ1-5; size: -; V: TRBV7-8; length: 15; CDR3: CASSTRQSSNQPQHF; DNA: TGTGCCAGCAGCACCCGACAGAGTAGCAATCAGCCCCAGCATTTT
D: -; J: TRBJ1-2; size: -; V: TRBV28; length: 14; CDR3: CASSLAPGNGGYTF; DNA: TGTGCCAGCAGTTTAGCACCAGGGAACGGTGGCTACACCTTC
D: TRBD2; J: TRBJ2-4; size: -; V: TRBV6-6; length: 16; CDR3: CASSDTGGPAKNIQYF; DNA: TGTGCCAGCAGCGACACGGGGGGTCCAGCCAAAAACATTCAGTACTTC
D: -; J: TRBJ2-2; size: -; V: TRBV27; length: 15; CDR3: CASSPRRGDTGELFF; DNA: TGTGCCAGCAGTCCACGGCGGGGTGACACCGGGGAGCTGTTTTTT
D: -; J: TRBJ2-2; size: -; V: TRBV7-9; length: 15; CDR3: CASRKDTANTGELFF; DNA: TGTGCCAGCAGGAAGGACACCGCGAACACCGGGGAGCTGTTTTTT
D: -; J: TRBJ1-5; size: -; V: TRBV30; length: 14; CDR3: CAWSGVAGDQPQHF; DNA: TGTGCCTGGAGTGGGGTGGCAGGGGATCAGCCCCAGCATTTT
D: TRBD1; J: TRBJ2-7; size: -; V: TRBV12-5; length: 16; CDR3: CASGPASTGDSYEQYF; DNA: TGTGCTAGTGGCCCAGCTTCCACAGGGGATTCCTACGAGCAGTACTTC
D: TRBD1; J: TRBJ2-3; size: few; V: TRBV7-9; length: 16; CDR3: CASSSPGTGGPDTQYF; DNA: TGTGCCAGCAGCTCCCCCGGGACAGGGGGACCGGATACGCAGTATTTT
D: TRBD1; J: TRBJ1-2; size: -; V: TRBV19; length: 13; CDR3: CASSPGTAYGYTF; DNA: TGTGCCAGTAGCCCCGGGACAGCATATGGCTACACCTTC
D: -; J: TRBJ2-7; size: few; V: TRBV5-4; length: 13; CDR3: CASSSTPRYEQYF; DNA: TGTGCCAGCAGCTCCACTCCACGTTACGAGCAGTACTTC
D: -; J: TRBJ1-2; size: -; V: TRBV29-1; length: 13; CDR3: CSVGQLSNYGYTF; DNA: TGCAGCGTTGGACAGCTCTCTAACTATGGCTACACCTTC
D: TRBD1; J: TRBJ2-5; size: few; V: TRBV7-2; length: 15; CDR3: CASRGPRDRVETQYF; DNA: TGTGCCAGCAGGGGACCCCGGGACAGGGTTGAGACCCAGTACTTC
D: -; J: TRBJ2-1; size: -; V: TRBV7-9; length: 15; CDR3: CASSLLFGRGDEQFF; DNA: TGTGCCAGCAGCTTACTTTTTGGGCGGGGAGATGAGCAGTTCTTC